A single sample gave rise to the 5 T cell receptor beta chains below, sequenced in a study of shared clonotypes between healthy human individuals. Only CD45RO-negative cells positively selected for CCR7 counted as naive CD8 cells, so terminally differentiated effector memory CD45RA+ cells were excluded. Clones were sequenced by immunoSEQ multiplex PCR, and TCRdb holds only the in-frame ones, with some missing. The sample has some 2 million clones, around 96% seen once. The sequenced sample was naive CD8+ T cells sorted from blood. The receptor source for this set is a young man in good health.

The chain joins TRBV6-5 to TRBJ2-5; TRBD2 aligns across 8 bases. V shed 6 bases, J shed 0 bases, and the junction held 3 bases outside the gene matches. There are 14 residues in the CDR3. Germline CDR1 MNHEY, CDR2 SVGAGI. The CDR3 protein is CASSPSGYQETQYF. CDR3 sequence (DNA): TGTGCCAGCAGCCCTAGCGGGTACCAAGAGACCCAGTACTTC.

Comments on this clone: The same CDR3 can be traced to other DNA sequences in this sample. In nucleotides, the CDR3 is TGTGCCAGCAGCTTACTGGGAAGGGAGCTGTTTTTT. Encoded protein: CASSLLGRELFF. The chain combines TRBV7-3 with TRBJ2-2; D is unresolved. The germline V and J ends were trimmed by 2 bases and 9 bases, with 7 bases remaining between them. The CDR3 is 12 residues long. The germline V gene encodes CDR1 SGHTA and CDR2 FQGTGA. Full variable domain (outside the CDR3, taken from reference TRBV7-3 and TRBJ2-2): GAGVSQTPSNKVTEKGKYVELRCDPISGHTALYWYRQSLGQGPEFLIYFQGTGAADDSGLPNDRFFAVRPEGSVSTLKIQRTERGDSAVYLCASSLLGRELFFGEGSRLTVL.

The rearrangement links TRBV27 to TRBJ2-7; perhaps TRBD2 as D (5 bases). Per the germline V gene, CDR1 is MNHEY and CDR2 is SMNVEV (reference sequence). V gave up 5 bases and J gave up 2 bases, with 13 bases separating them. This CDR3 region has 14 residues. CDR3 sequence (DNA): TGTGCCAGCAGTCCTAGACCTAGCCCCTACGAGCAGTACTTC. Amino acid sequence: CASSPRPSPYEQYF.

This clone was observed a single time. This rearrangement joins TRBV25-1 to TRBJ2-2, with D hard to call. Germline V gives CDR1 MGHDK, CDR2 SYGVNS. This CDR3 has 14 residues. Trimming pared 1 base from V and 5 bases from J, leaving 8 bases between. This CDR3 is CASSESPPTGELFF. The CDR3, as DNA: TGTGCCAGCAGTGAATCCCCCCCGACCGGGGAGCTGTTTTTT. The whole variable domain, filled in from reference TRBV25-1 and TRBJ2-2, reads EADIYQTPRYLVIGTGKKITLECSQTMGHDKMYWYQQDPGMELHLIHYSYGVNSTEKGDLSSESTVSRIRTEHFPLTLESARPSHTSQYLCASSESPPTGELFFGEGSRLTVL.

The chain couples TRBV2 to TRBJ2-7; tentatively, D is TRBD1 or TRBD2 (5 bases each). The V and J ends lost 0 bases and 4 bases respectively, with 10 bases between them. Germline assignment: CDR1 SNHLY and CDR2 FYNNEI. The CDR3 runs 14 residues. CDR3 amino acids: CASSEAGVSYEQYF. The CDR3 DNA reads TGTGCCAGCAGTGAAGCGGGGGTTTCATACGAGCAGTACTTC.